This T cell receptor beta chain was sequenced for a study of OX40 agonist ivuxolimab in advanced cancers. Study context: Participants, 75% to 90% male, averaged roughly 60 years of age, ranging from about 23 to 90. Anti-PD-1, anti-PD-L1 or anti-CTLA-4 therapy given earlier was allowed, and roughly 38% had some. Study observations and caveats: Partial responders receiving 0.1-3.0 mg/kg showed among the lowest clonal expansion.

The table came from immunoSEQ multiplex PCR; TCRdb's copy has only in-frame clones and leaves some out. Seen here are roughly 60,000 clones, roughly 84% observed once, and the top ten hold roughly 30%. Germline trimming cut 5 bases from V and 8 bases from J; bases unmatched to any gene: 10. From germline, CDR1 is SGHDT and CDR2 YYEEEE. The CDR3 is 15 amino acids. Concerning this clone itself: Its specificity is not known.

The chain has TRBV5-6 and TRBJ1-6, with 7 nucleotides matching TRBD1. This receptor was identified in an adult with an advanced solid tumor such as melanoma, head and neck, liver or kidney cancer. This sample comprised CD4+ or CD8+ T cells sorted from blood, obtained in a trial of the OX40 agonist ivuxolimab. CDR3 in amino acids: CASSLLDRDDSPLHF. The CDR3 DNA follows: TGTGCCAGCAGTCTCTTAGACAGGGACGATTCACCCCTCCACTTT.